The rows below give T cell receptor beta chains drawn from one sample of a study of cytotoxic CD8 clonotypes in ibrutinib-treated CLL. The data were produced by immunoSEQ multiplex PCR, yet TCRdb's version contains in-frame clones alone and is incomplete. The repertoire holds 97,000 or so clones, around 80% seen once, with about 34% in the top ten. This specimen was PBMCs, taken after 12 months of ibrutinib treatment. Source of these receptors: a human donor with chronic lymphocytic leukemia. Both conserved end residues are part of each CDR3. A D gene is named only where the DNA matches it firmly. Size is omitted from some rows. Given values are once, few, many or a class for expanded clones.

D: TRBD2
J: TRBJ2-7
V: TRBV4-3
size: -
DNA: TGCGCCAGCAGCCAAGCTTTTCGCGGGGGGGCCTACGAGCAGTACTTC
CDR3: CASSQAFRGGAYEQYF

D: TRBD1
J: TRBJ1-2
V: TRBV14
size: few
DNA: TGTGCCAGCAGCCGAGGACAGGGACGAGGCTACACCTTC
CDR3: CASSRGQGRGYTF

D: -
J: TRBJ2-1
V: TRBV28
size: few
DNA: TGTGCCAGCAGTCAAAGGGGCCTGCAGTCCTACAATGAGCAGTTCTTC
CDR3: CASSQRGLQSYNEQFF

D: TRBD2
J: TRBJ2-7
V: TRBV7-2
size: -
DNA: TGTGCCAGCAGCTTACAGCGGGGGTTCTACGAGCAGTACTTC
CDR3: CASSLQRGFYEQYF

D: -
J: TRBJ1-1
V: TRBV7-9
size: few
DNA: TGTGCCAGCAGCGCTCGGGACACCCCCTTGAACACTGAAGCTTTCTTT
CDR3: CASSARDTPLNTEAFF

D: -
J: TRBJ1-1
V: TRBV5-4
size: -
DNA: TGTGCCAGCAGCTTGGGACAGGACACTGAAGCTTTCTTT
CDR3: CASSLGQDTEAFF

D: -
J: TRBJ2-7
V: TRBV6-1
size: -
DNA: TGTGCCAGCAGGGCCGGTCCCTACGAGCAGTACTTC
CDR3: CASRAGPYEQYF

D: -
J: TRBJ1-6
V: TRBV19
size: -
DNA: TGTGCCAGTAGTTACGCGGCCACTAATTCACCCCTCCACTTT
CDR3: CASSYAATNSPLHF

D: -
J: TRBJ1-1
V: TRBV5-5
size: -
DNA: TGTGCCAGCAGCGAGGGACACTTGAACACTGAAGCTTTCTTT
CDR3: CASSEGHLNTEAFF

D: -
J: TRBJ1-6
V: TRBV6-1
size: few
DNA: TGTGCCAGCAGTGAGAGGAATTCACCCCTCCACTTT
CDR3: CASSERNSPLHF

D: -
J: TRBJ2-5
V: TRBV6-5
size: -
DNA: TGTGCCAGCAGTCTAGGGGGCCAAGAGACCCAGTACTTC
CDR3: CASSLGGQETQYF

D: TRBD1
J: TRBJ2-7
V: TRBV5-1
size: few
DNA: TGCGCCAGCGGGGGGACAGGGGTGTTCGAGCAGTACTTC
CDR3: CASGGTGVFEQYF

D: -
J: TRBJ2-3
V: TRBV6-1
size: few
DNA: TGTGCCAGCAGTGAGAACGGGCGTTTCACAGATACGCAGTATTTT
CDR3: CASSENGRFTDTQYF

D: TRBD1
J: TRBJ1-1
V: TRBV19
size: -
DNA: TGTGCCAGTAGTAAACAGGGGTACGCTGAAGCTTTCTTT
CDR3: CASSKQGYAEAFF

D: TRBD1
J: TRBJ2-6
V: TRBV12-5
size: few
DNA: TGTGCTAGTGCCCCGGACAGGTTCTACTCTGGGGCCAACGTCCTGACTTTC
CDR3: CASAPDRFYSGANVLTF

D: -
J: TRBJ1-2
V: TRBV7-9
size: -
DNA: TGTGCCAGCAGCTTAGATCTTGGCTACACCTTC
CDR3: CASSLDLGYTF

D: -
J: TRBJ2-7
V: TRBV7-6
size: -
DNA: TGTGCCAGCAGCTTGCGGACACTCTACGAGCAGTACTTC
CDR3: CASSLRTLYEQYF

D: -
J: TRBJ2-5
V: TRBV11-3
size: -
DNA: TGTGCCAGCAGCTTATACCGTGGAGAGACCCAGTACTTC
CDR3: CASSLYRGETQYF

D: -
J: TRBJ1-1
V: TRBV6-5
size: once
DNA: TGTGCCAGCCGCGCCCCCGGGGACCTAAACACTGAAGCTTTCTTT
CDR3: CASRAPGDLNTEAFF

D: -
J: TRBJ1-1
V: TRBV7-9
size: -
DNA: TGTGCCAGCAGCTTAAAGGGATCGGGGTCTGTTGAAGCTTTCTTT
CDR3: CASSLKGSGSVEAFF

D: TRBD2
J: TRBJ2-7
V: TRBV7-2
size: -
DNA: TGTGCCAGCAGCTTGGGCCGGGGGGGCCTTATCTACGAGCAGTACTTC
CDR3: CASSLGRGGLIYEQYF

D: -
J: TRBJ1-2
V: TRBV5-1
size: -
DNA: TGCGCCAGCAGCTTGGCTGTGACAGACTATGGCTACACCTTC
CDR3: CASSLAVTDYGYTF

D: TRBD1
J: TRBJ2-7
V: TRBV5-6
size: once
DNA: TGTGCCAGCAGCTTCAGGACAGGGGGACACGAGCAGTACTTC
CDR3: CASSFRTGGHEQYF

D: -
J: TRBJ2-5
V: TRBV5-1
size: -
DNA: TGCGCCAGCAGCTTGTCCAGCCAAGAGACCCAGTACTTC
CDR3: CASSLSSQETQYF

D: -
J: TRBJ1-4
V: TRBV7-2
size: once
DNA: TGTGCCAGCAGCTTAAATACAGCAACTAATGAAAAACTGTTTTTT
CDR3: CASSLNTATNEKLFF

D: -
J: TRBJ2-7
V: TRBV4-3
size: many
DNA: TGCGCCAGCAGCCAAGAAGATCAGGGAGCCTACGAGCAGTACTTC
CDR3: CASSQEDQGAYEQYF

D: -
J: TRBJ2-5
V: TRBV19
size: -
DNA: TGTGCCAGTAGGACTAAGGGGGGCGCGGAGACCCAGTACTTC
CDR3: CASRTKGGAETQYF

D: -
J: TRBJ2-5
V: TRBV13
size: once
DNA: TGTGCCAGCAGCCGCCGAGGGCGGCGCCAAGAGACCCAGTACTTC
CDR3: CASSRRGRRQETQYF

D: TRBD1
J: TRBJ2-5
V: TRBV5-6
size: -
DNA: TGTGCCAGCAGTCGACAGGGGGCTGGGGAGACCCAGTACTTC
CDR3: CASSRQGAGETQYF

D: -
J: TRBJ2-1
V: TRBV11-2
size: once
DNA: TGTGCCAGCAGCTTAAGGTCCGGGGACTTGGCCTACAATGAGCAGTTCTTC
CDR3: CASSLRSGDLAYNEQFF

D: -
J: TRBJ2-2
V: TRBV30
size: -
DNA: TGTGCCTGGAATAATGGAGGGAACACCGGGGAGCTGTTTTTT
CDR3: CAWNNGGNTGELFF

D: -
J: TRBJ2-3
V: TRBV7-2
size: -
DNA: TGTGCCAGCAGCCTGGCCCCCTCTATTGGCACAGATACGCAGTATTTT
CDR3: CASSLAPSIGTDTQYF

D: TRBD1
J: TRBJ1-2
V: TRBV6-5
size: -
DNA: TGTGCCAGCAGGGGGACAGGGGGTAAACATGGCTACACCTTC
CDR3: CASRGTGGKHGYTF

D: -
J: TRBJ2-7
V: TRBV7-3
size: many
DNA: TGTGCCAGCAGCCCAGGGACTCCCTACGAGCAGTACTTC
CDR3: CASSPGTPYEQYF

D: TRBD1
J: TRBJ2-1
V: TRBV7-2
size: -
DNA: TGTGCCAGCAGCCTTCGGGGACAGTCTAGGAATGAGCAGTTCTTC
CDR3: CASSLRGQSRNEQFF

D: -
J: TRBJ2-3
V: TRBV5-6
size: once
DNA: TGTGCCAGCAGCCTCGGGATCAGCACAGATACGCAGTATTTT
CDR3: CASSLGISTDTQYF

D: -
J: TRBJ2-7
V: TRBV28
size: once
DNA: TGTGCCAGCAGTGAAGGCAGGGGGGACGAGCAGTACTTC
CDR3: CASSEGRGDEQYF

D: -
J: TRBJ2-5
V: TRBV6-1
size: -
DNA: TGTGCCAACCCGAGGACGCGTCTTGATGCCCAGTACTTC
CDR3: CANPRTRLDAQYF

D: -
J: TRBJ2-3
V: TRBV5-1
size: -
DNA: TGCGCCAGCAGCGCCTCCGGGGAAGGGACAGATACGCAGTATTTT
CDR3: CASSASGEGTDTQYF

D: -
J: TRBJ1-6
V: TRBV2
size: -
DNA: TGTGCCAGCAGTTCCGACATCTCCTATAATTCACCCCTCCACTTT
CDR3: CASSSDISYNSPLHF

D: -
J: TRBJ1-6
V: TRBV6-1
size: -
DNA: TGTGCCAGCAGTGAAGGAGGGTATTCACCCCTCCACTTT
CDR3: CASSEGGYSPLHF

D: -
J: TRBJ2-4
V: TRBV6-5
size: -
DNA: TGTGCCAGCAGTTACTCTGGGGCCAGCCAAAACATTCAGTACTTC
CDR3: CASSYSGASQNIQYF

D: TRBD1
J: TRBJ2-7
V: TRBV11-1
size: -
DNA: TGTGCCAGCAGCCCCTGGGACAGAGCTTACGAGCAGTACTTC
CDR3: CASSPWDRAYEQYF

D: TRBD1
J: TRBJ1-2
V: TRBV19
size: -
DNA: TGTGCCAGTAGTCCGCCGGGACAGGGCTCGCTGGACTATGGCTACACCTTC
CDR3: CASSPPGQGSLDYGYTF

D: -
J: TRBJ1-4
V: TRBV27
size: -
DNA: TGTGCCAGCAGCTCCCTGAAGGGAACTAATGAAAAACTGTTTTTT
CDR3: CASSSLKGTNEKLFF

D: -
J: TRBJ1-2
V: TRBV5-4
size: -
DNA: TGTGCCAGCAGCTTGTATTTTACAGAAACTAACTATGGCTACACCTTC
CDR3: CASSLYFTETNYGYTF